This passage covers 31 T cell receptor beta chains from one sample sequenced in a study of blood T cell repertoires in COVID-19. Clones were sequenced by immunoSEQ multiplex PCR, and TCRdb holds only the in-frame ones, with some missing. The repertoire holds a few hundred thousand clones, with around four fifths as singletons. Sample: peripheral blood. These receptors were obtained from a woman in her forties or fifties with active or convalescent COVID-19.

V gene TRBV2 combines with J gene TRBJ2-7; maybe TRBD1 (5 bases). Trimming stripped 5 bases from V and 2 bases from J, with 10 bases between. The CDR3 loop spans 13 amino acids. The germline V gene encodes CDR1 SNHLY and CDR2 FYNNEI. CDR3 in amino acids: CASSKEQAYEQYF. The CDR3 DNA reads TGTGCCAGCAGTAAGGAACAGGCCTACGAGCAGTACTTC. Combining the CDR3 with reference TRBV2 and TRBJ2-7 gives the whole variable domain EPEVTQTPSHQVTQMGQEVILRCVPISNHLYFYWYRQILGQKVEFLVSFYNNEISEKSEIFDDQFSVERPDGSNFTLKIRSTKLEDSAMYFCASSKEQAYEQYFGPGTRLTVT.

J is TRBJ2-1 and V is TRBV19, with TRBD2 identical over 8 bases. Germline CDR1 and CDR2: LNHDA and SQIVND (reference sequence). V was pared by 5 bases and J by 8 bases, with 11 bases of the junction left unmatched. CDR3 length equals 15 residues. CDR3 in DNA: TGTGCCAGTAGTGTCTCCGGGACTAGGGATCATGAGCAGTTCTTC. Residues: CASSVSGTRDHEQFF.

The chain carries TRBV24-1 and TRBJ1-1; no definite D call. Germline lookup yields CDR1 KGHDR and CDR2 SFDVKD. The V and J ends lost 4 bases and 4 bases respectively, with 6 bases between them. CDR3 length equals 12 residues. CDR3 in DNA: TGTGCCACCAGTGACGGGATCACTGAAGCTTTCTTT. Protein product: CATSDGITEAFF.

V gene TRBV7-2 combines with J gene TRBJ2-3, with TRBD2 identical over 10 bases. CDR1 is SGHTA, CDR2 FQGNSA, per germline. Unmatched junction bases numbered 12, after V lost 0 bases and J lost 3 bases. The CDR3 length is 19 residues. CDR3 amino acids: CASSLAGATSGIGTDTQYF. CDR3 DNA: TGTGCCAGCAGCTTAGCGGGGGCCACTAGCGGGATAGGTACAGATACGCAGTATTTT.

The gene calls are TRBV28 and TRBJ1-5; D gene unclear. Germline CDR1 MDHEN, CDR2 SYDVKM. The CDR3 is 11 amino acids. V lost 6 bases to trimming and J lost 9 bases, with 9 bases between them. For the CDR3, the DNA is TGTGCCAGCAGCTCTCCGGGGCCCCAGCATTTT. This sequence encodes CASSSPGPQHF.

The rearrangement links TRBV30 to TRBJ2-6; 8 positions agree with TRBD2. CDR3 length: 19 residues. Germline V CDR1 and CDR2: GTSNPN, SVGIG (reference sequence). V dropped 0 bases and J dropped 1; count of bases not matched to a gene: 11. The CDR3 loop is CAWSVPGGSPISGANVLTF. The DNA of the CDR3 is TGTGCCTGGAGTGTACCGGGGGGGAGTCCGATATCTGGGGCCAACGTCCTGACTTTC.

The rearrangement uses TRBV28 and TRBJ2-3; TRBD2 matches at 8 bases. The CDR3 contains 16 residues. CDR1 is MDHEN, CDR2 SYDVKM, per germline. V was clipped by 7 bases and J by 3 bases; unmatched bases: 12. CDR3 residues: CASILTGGSGTDTQYF. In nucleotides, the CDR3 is TGTGCCAGCATCCTCACGGGGGGGAGTGGGACAGATACGCAGTATTTT.

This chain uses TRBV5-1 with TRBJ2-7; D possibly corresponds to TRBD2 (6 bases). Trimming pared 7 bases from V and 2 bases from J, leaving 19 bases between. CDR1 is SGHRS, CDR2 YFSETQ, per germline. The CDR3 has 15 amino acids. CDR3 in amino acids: CASRWRGQSPYEQYF. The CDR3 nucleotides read TGCGCCAGCCGGTGGAGGGGCCAGTCCCCCTACGAGCAGTACTTC.

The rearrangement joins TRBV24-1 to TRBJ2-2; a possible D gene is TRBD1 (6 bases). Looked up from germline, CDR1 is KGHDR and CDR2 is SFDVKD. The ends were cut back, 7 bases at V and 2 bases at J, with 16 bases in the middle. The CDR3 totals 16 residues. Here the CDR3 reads CATRLGHGVNTGELFF. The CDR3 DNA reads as TGTGCCACCAGACTGGGACACGGGGTAAACACCGGGGAGCTGTTTTTT.

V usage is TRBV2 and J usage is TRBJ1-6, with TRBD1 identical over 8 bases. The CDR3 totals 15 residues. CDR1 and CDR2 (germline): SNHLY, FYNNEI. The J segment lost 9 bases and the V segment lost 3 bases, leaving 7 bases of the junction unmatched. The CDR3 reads CASSEGTGSPSPLHF. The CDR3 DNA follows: TGTGCCAGCAGTGAGGGGACAGGCTCGCCTTCACCCCTCCACTTT.

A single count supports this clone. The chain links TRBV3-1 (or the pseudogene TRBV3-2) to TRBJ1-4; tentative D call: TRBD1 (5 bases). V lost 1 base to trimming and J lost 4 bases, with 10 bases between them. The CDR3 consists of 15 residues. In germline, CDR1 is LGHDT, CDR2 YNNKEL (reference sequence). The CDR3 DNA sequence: TGTGCCAGCAGCCAAGGGGGGGTCCGTAATGAAAAACTGTTTTTT. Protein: CASSQGGVRNEKLFF.

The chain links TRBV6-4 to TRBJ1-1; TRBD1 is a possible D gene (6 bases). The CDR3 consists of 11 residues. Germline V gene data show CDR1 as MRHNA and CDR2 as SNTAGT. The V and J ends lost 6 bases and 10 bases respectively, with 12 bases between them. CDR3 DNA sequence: TGTGCCAGCAGCTCAGGGGTGGGAGCTTTCTTT. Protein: CASSSGVGAFF.

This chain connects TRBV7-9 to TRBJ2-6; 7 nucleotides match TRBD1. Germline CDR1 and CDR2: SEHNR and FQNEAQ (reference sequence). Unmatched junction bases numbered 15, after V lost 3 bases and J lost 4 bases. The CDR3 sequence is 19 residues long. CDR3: CASSLEKNRGPPGANVLTF. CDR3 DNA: TGTGCCAGCAGCTTGGAGAAGAACAGGGGACCTCCCGGGGCCAACGTCCTGACTTTC. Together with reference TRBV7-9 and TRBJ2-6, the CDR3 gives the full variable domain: DTGVSQNPRHKITKRGQNVTFRCDPISEHNRLYWYRQTLGQGPEFLTYFQNEAQLEKSRLLSDRFSAERPKGSFSTLEIQRTEQGDSAMYLCASSLEKNRGPPGANVLTFGAGSRLTVL.

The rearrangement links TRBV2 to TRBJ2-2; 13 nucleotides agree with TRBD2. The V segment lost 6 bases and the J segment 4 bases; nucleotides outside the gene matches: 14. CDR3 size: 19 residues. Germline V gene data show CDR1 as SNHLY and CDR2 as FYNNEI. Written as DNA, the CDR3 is TGTGCCAGCAGCCCACGCAGACTAGCGGGAGGTCAGGGCACCGGGGAGCTGTTTTTT. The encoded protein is CASSPRRLAGGQGTGELFF.

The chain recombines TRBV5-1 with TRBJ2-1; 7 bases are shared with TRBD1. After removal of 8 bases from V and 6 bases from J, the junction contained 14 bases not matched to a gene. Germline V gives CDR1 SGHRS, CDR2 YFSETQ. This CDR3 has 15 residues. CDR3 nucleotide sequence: TGCGCCAGTACGTTACAGGGGATTGGCTCCAATGAGCAGTTCTTC. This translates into CASTLQGIGSNEQFF.

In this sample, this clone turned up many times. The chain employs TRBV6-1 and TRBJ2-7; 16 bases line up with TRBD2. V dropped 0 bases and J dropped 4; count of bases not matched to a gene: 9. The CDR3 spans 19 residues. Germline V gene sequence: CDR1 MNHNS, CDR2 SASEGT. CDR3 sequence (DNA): TGTGCCAGCAGTGAAGCGCTTCAAGGGACTAGCGGGAGGGCGTACGAGCAGTACTTC. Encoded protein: CASSEALQGTSGRAYEQYF.

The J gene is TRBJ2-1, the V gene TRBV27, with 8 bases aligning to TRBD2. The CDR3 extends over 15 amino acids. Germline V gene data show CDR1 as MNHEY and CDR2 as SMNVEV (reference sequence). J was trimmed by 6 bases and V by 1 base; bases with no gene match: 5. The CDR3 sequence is CASSLFGLASNEQFF. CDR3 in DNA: TGTGCCAGCAGTTTATTCGGACTAGCAAGCAATGAGCAGTTCTTC.

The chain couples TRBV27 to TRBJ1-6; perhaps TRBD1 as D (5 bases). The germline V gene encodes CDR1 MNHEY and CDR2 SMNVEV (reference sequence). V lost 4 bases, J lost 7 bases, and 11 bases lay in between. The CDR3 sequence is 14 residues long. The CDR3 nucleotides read TGTGCCAGCAGTTCAACAGGAGTAAATTCACCCCTCCACTTT. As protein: CASSSTGVNSPLHF.

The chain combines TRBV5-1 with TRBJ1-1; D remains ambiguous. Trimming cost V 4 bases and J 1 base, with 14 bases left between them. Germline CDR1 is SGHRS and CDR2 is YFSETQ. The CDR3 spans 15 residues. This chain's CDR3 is CASSSSDFSNTEAFF. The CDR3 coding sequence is TGCGCCAGCAGCAGTTCGGACTTCTCGAACACTGAAGCTTTCTTT. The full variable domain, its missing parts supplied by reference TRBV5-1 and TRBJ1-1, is KAGVTQTPRYLIKTRGQQVTLSCSPISGHRSVSWYQQTPGQGLQFLFEYFSETQRNKGNFPGRFSGRQFSNSRSEMNVSTLELGDSALYLCASSSSDFSNTEAFFGQGTRLTVV.

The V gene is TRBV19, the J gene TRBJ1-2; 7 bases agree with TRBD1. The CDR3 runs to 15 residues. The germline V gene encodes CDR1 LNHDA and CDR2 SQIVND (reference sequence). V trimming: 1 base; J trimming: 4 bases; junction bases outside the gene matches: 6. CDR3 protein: CASSIARGPFYGYTF. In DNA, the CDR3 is TGTGCCAGTAGTATAGCGAGGGGGCCATTCTATGGCTACACCTTC.

The CDR3 DNA follows: TGTGCCAGCAGTTACATTCCAGGGGGTAATTCACCCCTCCACTTT. Residues: CASSYIPGGNSPLHF. This chain uses TRBV6-5 with TRBJ1-6, with TRBD1 matching over 7 bases. CDR3 length: 15 amino acids. Germline V gene sequence: CDR1 MNHEY, CDR2 SVGAGI. Trimming removed 2 bases from V and 6 bases from J; junction bases left unmatched: 4.

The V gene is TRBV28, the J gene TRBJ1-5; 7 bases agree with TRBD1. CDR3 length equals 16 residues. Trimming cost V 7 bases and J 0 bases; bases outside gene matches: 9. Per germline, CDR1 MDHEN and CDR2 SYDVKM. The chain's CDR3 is CASNRDRAYSNQPQHF. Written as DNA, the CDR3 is TGTGCCAGCAACCGGGACAGAGCTTATAGCAATCAGCCCCAGCATTTT.

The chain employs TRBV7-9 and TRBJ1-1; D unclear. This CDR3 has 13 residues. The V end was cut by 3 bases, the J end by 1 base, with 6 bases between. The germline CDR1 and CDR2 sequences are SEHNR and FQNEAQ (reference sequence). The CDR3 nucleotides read TGTGCCAGCAGCTTTATCAGGAACACTGAAGCTTTCTTT. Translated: CASSFIRNTEAFF.

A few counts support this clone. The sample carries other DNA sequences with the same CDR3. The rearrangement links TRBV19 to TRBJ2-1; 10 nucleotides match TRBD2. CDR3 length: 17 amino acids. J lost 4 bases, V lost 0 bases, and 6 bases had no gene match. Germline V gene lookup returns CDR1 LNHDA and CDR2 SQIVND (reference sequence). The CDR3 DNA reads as TGTGCCAGTAGTATAGATTTGGCTAGCGGGAGTTACAATGAGCAGTTCTTC. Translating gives CASSIDLASGSYNEQFF.

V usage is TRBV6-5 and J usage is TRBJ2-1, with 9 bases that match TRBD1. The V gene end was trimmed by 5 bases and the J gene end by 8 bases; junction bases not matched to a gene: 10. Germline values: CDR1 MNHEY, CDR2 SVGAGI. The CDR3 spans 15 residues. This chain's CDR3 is CASSRLQGAQDEQFF. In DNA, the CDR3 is TGTGCCAGCAGTCGTCTACAGGGGGCGCAAGATGAGCAGTTCTTC.

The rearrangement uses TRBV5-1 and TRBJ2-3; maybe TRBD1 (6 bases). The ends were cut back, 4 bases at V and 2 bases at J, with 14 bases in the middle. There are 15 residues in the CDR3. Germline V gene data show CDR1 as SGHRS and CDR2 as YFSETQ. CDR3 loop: CASSVTGYNTDTQYF. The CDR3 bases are TGCGCCAGCAGCGTGACAGGATACAACACAGATACGCAGTATTTT.

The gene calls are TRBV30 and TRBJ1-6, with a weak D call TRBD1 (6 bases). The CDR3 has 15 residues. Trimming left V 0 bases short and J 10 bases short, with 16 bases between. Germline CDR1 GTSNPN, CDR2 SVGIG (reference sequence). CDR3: CAWSVSTGPASPLHF. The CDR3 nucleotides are TGTGCCTGGAGTGTATCGACAGGACCTGCCTCACCCCTCCACTTT.

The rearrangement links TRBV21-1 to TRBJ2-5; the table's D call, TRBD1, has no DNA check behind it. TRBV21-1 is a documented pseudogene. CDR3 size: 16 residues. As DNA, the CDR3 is TGTGCCAGCAGCAAAAAGTTGGGGACAAATAAAGAGACCCAGTACTTC. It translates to CASSKKLGTNKETQYF.

The CDR3 bases are TGTGCCAGCAGTTACCGGCCCGAGGGAGGCTACACCTTC. Amino acid sequence: CASSYRPEGGYTF. The chain uses TRBV6-5 and TRBJ1-2; no definite D call. CDR1 and CDR2 (germline): MNHEY, SVGAGI. The germline V and J ends were trimmed by 2 bases and 8 bases, with 12 bases remaining between them. This CDR3 has 13 amino acids.

CDR3 residues: CASSLRSPLAGALKLQETQYF. Written as DNA, the CDR3 is TGTGCCAGCAGCTTAAGAAGCCCACTAGCGGGAGCTTTAAAGCTCCAAGAGACCCAGTACTTC. V usage is TRBV7-6 and J usage is TRBJ2-5, with 11 bases identical to TRBD2. CDR1 is SGHVS and CDR2 is FNYEAQ in the germline V gene. The trim removed 2 bases at V and 1 base at J, leaving 18 bases unmatched. The CDR3 is made up of 21 amino acids. Filled out from reference TRBV7-6 and TRBJ2-5, the complete variable domain reads GAGVSQSPRYKVTKRGQDVALRCDPISGHVSLYWYRQALGQGPEFLTYFNYEAQQDKSGLPNDRFSAERPEGSISTLTIQRTEQRDSAMYRCASSLRSPLAGALKLQETQYFGPGTRLLVL.

The CDR3 DNA reads TGCGCCAGCAGCTGGGTCGCGGGGGATAATGGCTACACCTTC. Residues: CASSWVAGDNGYTF. The chain joins TRBV5-1 to TRBJ1-2; TRBD1 is a possible D gene (5 bases). CDR1 is SGHRS and CDR2 is YFSETQ in the germline V gene. V gave up 3 bases and J gave up 6 bases, with 15 bases separating them. This CDR3 spans 14 amino acids. Filled out from reference TRBV5-1 and TRBJ1-2, the complete variable domain reads KAGVTQTPRYLIKTRGQQVTLSCSPISGHRSVSWYQQTPGQGLQFLFEYFSETQRNKGNFPGRFSGRQFSNSRSEMNVSTLELGDSALYLCASSWVAGDNGYTFGSGTRLTVV.